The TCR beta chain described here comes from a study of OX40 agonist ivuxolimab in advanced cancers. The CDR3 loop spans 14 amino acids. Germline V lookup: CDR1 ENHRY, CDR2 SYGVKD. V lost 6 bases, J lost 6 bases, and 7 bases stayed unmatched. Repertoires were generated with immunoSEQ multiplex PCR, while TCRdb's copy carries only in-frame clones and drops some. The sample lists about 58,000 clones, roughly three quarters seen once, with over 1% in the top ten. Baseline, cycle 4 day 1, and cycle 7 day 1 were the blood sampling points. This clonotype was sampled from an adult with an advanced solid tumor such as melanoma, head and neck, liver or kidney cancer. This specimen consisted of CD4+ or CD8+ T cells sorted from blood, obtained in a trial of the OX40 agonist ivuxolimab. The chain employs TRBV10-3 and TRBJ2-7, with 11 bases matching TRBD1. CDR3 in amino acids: CAISMDRGQGEQYF. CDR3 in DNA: TGTGCCATCAGCATGGACAGGGGGCAAGGCGAGCAGTACTTC.